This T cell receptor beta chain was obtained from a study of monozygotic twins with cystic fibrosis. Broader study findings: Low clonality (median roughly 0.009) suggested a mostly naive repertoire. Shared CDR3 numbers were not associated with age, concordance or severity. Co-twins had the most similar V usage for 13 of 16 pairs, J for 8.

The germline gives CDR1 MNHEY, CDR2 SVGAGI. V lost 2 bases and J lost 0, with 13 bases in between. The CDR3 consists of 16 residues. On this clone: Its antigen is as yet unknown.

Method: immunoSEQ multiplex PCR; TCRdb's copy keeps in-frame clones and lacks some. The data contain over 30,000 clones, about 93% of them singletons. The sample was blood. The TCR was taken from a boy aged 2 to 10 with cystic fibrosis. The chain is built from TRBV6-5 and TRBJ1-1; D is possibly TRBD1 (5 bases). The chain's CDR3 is CASSYGAGLVNTEAFF. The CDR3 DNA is TGTGCCAGCAGTTACGGTGCAGGGCTCGTGAACACTGAAGCTTTCTTT.